Ten or more counts support the clone carrying this TCR beta chain. The authors produced TCR alpha and TCR beta cDNA libraries with sample barcodes and UMIs by 5'RACE using constant-segment primers. Each CDR3 protein gets one entry after TCRdb re-called the 5' RACE reads with MiXCR. The sample comprises 300,000 to 400,000 distinct CDR3 sequences, 15% to 20% of which are singletons, and 20% to 25% rests with the top ten. The CDR3 sequence is 14 residues long. Germline CDR1 and CDR2: DFQATT and SNEGSKA (reference sequence). Trimming removed 6 bases at V and 4 bases at J, with 17 bases between. The sample originates from a study of T-cell memory formation after mild COVID-19. Study-wide context: TCR clusters showed largely donor specificity.

Sequencing used PBMCs or a T cell subset sorted from them (not recorded which). The rearrangement uses TRBV20-1 and TRBJ2-3, with D possibly TRBD1 on 5 matching bases. This TCR was recovered from a man in his late teens or twenties who had mild COVID-19 (a few samples of this study predate the infection). Cell type and time point are not known. In DNA, the CDR3 is TGCAGTGCCCTAGGTGGCATAGGGGCAGATACGCAGTATTTT. Its translation: CSALGGIGADTQYF.